Presented here are 26 T cell receptor beta chains from one specimen sequenced in a study of blood T cell repertoires in COVID-19. The table came from immunoSEQ multiplex PCR; TCRdb's copy has only in-frame clones and leaves some out. The sample records about 470,000 clones, about 85% being singletons. Sequencing was performed on PBMCs or T cells enriched from blood (not recorded which). Receptors were obtained from a woman aged 18-29 years who had recovered from COVID-19.

The V gene is TRBV7-2, the J gene TRBJ1-4; 11 nucleotides line up with TRBD1. CDR3 length: 15 residues. In germline, CDR1 is SGHTA, CDR2 FQGNSA. After removal of 5 bases from V and 8 bases from J, the junction contained 7 bases not matched to a gene. The CDR3 region has the DNA TGTGCCAGCAGCCCGGACAGGGGGCGCAAGGAAAAACTGTTTTTT. Encoded protein: CASSPDRGRKEKLFF.

The V and J genes are TRBV5-4 and TRBJ1-6; 9 nucleotides agree with TRBD1. There are 15 residues in the CDR3. Trimming at V came to 3 bases and at J to 7 bases, leaving 5 bases not matched to a gene. The germline gives CDR1 SGHNT, CDR2 YYREEE (reference sequence). CDR3 sequence (DNA): TGTGCCAGCAGCTGGACAGGGGTGGGGAATTCACCCCTCCACTTT. The encoded protein is CASSWTGVGNSPLHF.

This chain connects TRBV18 to TRBJ1-1, with 9 nucleotides matching TRBD1. V lost 2 bases to trimming and J lost 2 bases; unmatched junction nucleotides: 9. Germline CDR1 KGHSH, CDR2 LQKENI. This CDR3 is built from 17 residues. The CDR3 region has the DNA TGTGCCAGCTCACCATCCATAGGGACAGGGACCAACACTGAAGCTTTCTTT. As protein: CASSPSIGTGTNTEAFF.

The rearrangement links TRBV7-3 to TRBJ2-2; D unresolved. Germline V CDR1 and CDR2: SGHTA, FQGTGA. The CDR3 consists of 14 residues. The V and J ends lost 5 bases and 5 bases respectively, with 12 bases between them. CDR3 in amino acids: CASSSERLTGELFF. CDR3 nucleotides: TGTGCCAGCAGCAGCGAGAGGCTAACCGGGGAGCTGTTTTTT.

This clone was seen once. CDR3 coding DNA: TGTGCCAGCAGCTTGTGGGAGAACTATGGCTACACCTTC. It codes for CASSLWENYGYTF. The V and J genes are TRBV5-4 and TRBJ1-2; D unclear. Trimming cost V 1 base and J 2 bases, with 6 bases left between them. The CDR3 contains 13 residues. The V gene's germline CDR1 is SGHNT and CDR2 YYREEE (reference sequence).

The chain couples TRBV6-6 to TRBJ1-4, with D perhaps TRBD1 (6 bases). The germline V gene has CDR1 MNHNY and CDR2 SVGAGI (reference sequence). With 5 bases removed from V and 1 base from J, the gap between germline ends came to 29 bases. The CDR3 spans 21 residues. Written as DNA, the CDR3 is TGTGCCAGCAGTCCTCGGGCAGAGCGGGGGCAGGCTCTCCGAACTAATGAAAAACTGTTTTTT. Its protein product is CASSPRAERGQALRTNEKLFF.

The chain links TRBV12-3 or TRBV12-4 to TRBJ2-5, with TRBD1 identical over 9 bases. The CDR3 has 12 residues. V trimming: 7 bases; J trimming: 7 bases; junction bases outside the gene matches: 4. The CDR3 loop reads CASTTGQGTQYF. CDR3 nucleotides: TGTGCCAGCACGACGGGACAGGGGACCCAGTACTTC.

The gene calls are TRBV5-4 and TRBJ1-2; weak D call: TRBD1 (6 bases). CDR1 SGHNT and CDR2 YYREEE come from the germline V gene (reference sequence). V was clipped by 0 bases and J by 3 bases, with 21 bases between them. The CDR3 has 18 amino acids. In DNA, the CDR3 is TGTGCCAGCAGCTTGGCGGCCAACAGGGCTTTTTCTGACTATGGCTACACCTTC. This codes for CASSLAANRAFSDYGYTF.

The V and J genes are TRBV12-3 or TRBV12-4 and TRBJ2-7; D unclear. The CDR3 consists of 13 residues. The V end lost 7 bases, the J end lost 2 bases, and 12 bases lay between the germline ends. The CDR3 DNA reads TGTGCCAGCACCCTGGGCCCTACCTACGAGCAGTACTTC. Translated: CASTLGPTYEQYF.

The rearrangement uses TRBV3-1 (or the pseudogene TRBV3-2) and TRBJ1-2; no definite D call. The V end was cut by 0 bases, the J end by 4 bases, with 12 bases between. Per germline, CDR1 LGHDT and CDR2 YNNKEL (reference sequence). The CDR3 has 15 residues. The CDR3 loop is CASSQDRTRSYGYTF. For the CDR3, the DNA is TGTGCCAGCAGCCAAGATCGAACCCGGTCCTATGGCTACACCTTC.

The table lists this clone with a count of one. The CDR3 is CASSYGGSYNEQFF. The CDR3, as DNA: TGTGCCAGCAGTTACGGGGGGTCCTACAATGAGCAGTTCTTC. This chain joins TRBV2 and TRBJ2-1, with TRBD2 matching 7 bases. The junction had 2 bases not matched to a gene; V was cut back by 5 bases and J by 1 base. This CDR3 has 14 amino acids. Per the germline V gene, CDR1 is SNHLY and CDR2 is FYNNEI.

V is TRBV5-1 and J is TRBJ2-7; 9 bases align to TRBD1. The junction had 11 bases not matched to a gene; V was cut back by 4 bases and J by 6 bases. This CDR3 is 15 amino acids long. The germline gives CDR1 SGHRS, CDR2 YFSETQ. This CDR3 is CASSPGDREAGEQYF. CDR3 nucleotide sequence: TGCGCCAGCAGCCCGGGGGACAGGGAAGCAGGCGAGCAGTACTTC.

The chain carries TRBV19 and TRBJ1-6, with 7 bases aligning to TRBD1. V lost 3 bases and J lost 8; bases outside the gene matches: 7. The CDR3 is 15 amino acids. Germline assignment: CDR1 LNHDA and CDR2 SQIVND (reference sequence). CDR3: CASSIRGGRDSPLHF. CDR3 nucleotide sequence: TGTGCCAGTAGTATTAGAGGGGGCAGGGATTCACCCCTCCACTTT.

The CDR3 region is CSVEGLASHEQFF. The CDR3 nucleotides read TGCAGCGTTGAGGGACTAGCTTCCCATGAGCAGTTCTTC. This chain connects TRBV29-1 to TRBJ2-1; 9 nucleotides match TRBD2. CDR3 length: 13 amino acids. The ends lost 3 bases at V and 8 bases at J; junction bases unmatched: 5. CDR1 SQVTM and CDR2 ANQGSEA come from the germline V gene.

The rearrangement joins TRBV12-2 to TRBJ1-6. TRBV12-2 is a recognized pseudogene. The CDR3 sequence is 19 residues long. The CDR3 is CASRLPGGLLWGRNSPLHF. The CDR3, as DNA: TGTGCAAGTCGCCTACCGGGGGGGCTACTATGGGGACGTAATTCACCCCTCCACTTT.

CDR3 nucleotides: TGTGCCAGCATGTCTACAGCTATGAACACTGAAGCTTTCTTT. It yields the protein CASMSTAMNTEAFF. This chain joins TRBV28 and TRBJ1-1; no reliable D call. V was trimmed by 7 bases and J by 0 bases, leaving 12 bases between them. The CDR3 sequence is 14 residues long. Per the germline V gene, CDR1 is MDHEN and CDR2 is SYDVKM.

The chain has TRBV9 and TRBJ1-2, with D possibly TRBD1 on 6 matching bases. CDR1 and CDR2 from the germline V gene are SGDLS and YYNGEE. Trimming shortened V by 0 bases and J by 5 bases, and 14 bases separated the two germline ends. The CDR3 runs 15 residues. CDR3 nucleotide sequence: TGTGCCAGCAGCGTAGGGGGAGGGGGAAGGTATGGCTACACCTTC. Amino acid sequence: CASSVGGGGRYGYTF.

The chain employs TRBV12-3 or TRBV12-4 and TRBJ2-1; maybe TRBD2 (6 bases). This CDR3 is built from 11 residues. The V end was cut by 6 bases, the J end by 10 bases, with 10 bases between. CDR3 nucleotides: TGTGCCAGCAGGCAGGAGGGCGAGCAGTTCTTC. It specifies CASRQEGEQFF.

The chain is built from TRBV19 and TRBJ1-5, with D tentatively TRBD1 (6 bases). Germline-derived CDR1 and CDR2 are LNHDA and SQIVND (reference sequence). V lost 8 bases and J lost 3, with 17 bases in between. This CDR3 contains 15 residues. The CDR3 region is CASGAGGGDNQPQHF. DNA of the CDR3: TGTGCCAGTGGGGCCGGGGGGGGCGACAATCAGCCCCAGCATTTT.

The chain employs TRBV28 and TRBJ2-2; 7 bases line up with TRBD1. The CDR3 has 16 amino acids. Germline CDR1 and CDR2: MDHEN and SYDVKM. Trimming took 3 bases from V and 5 from J; bases not matched to a gene: 9. The CDR3 is CASSFTAGGKTGELFF. Written as DNA, the CDR3 is TGTGCCAGCAGTTTTACCGCAGGGGGTAAGACCGGGGAGCTGTTTTTT.

The gene calls are TRBV5-1 and TRBJ1-2; tentative D call: TRBD1 (6 bases). The V end was cut by 7 bases, the J end by 0 bases, with 22 bases between. Germline V gene lookup returns CDR1 SGHRS and CDR2 YFSETQ. The CDR3 runs 17 residues. CDR3 protein: CASRRGAMDPTNYGYTF. DNA of the CDR3: TGCGCCAGCCGACGGGGGGCGATGGACCCAACTAACTATGGCTACACCTTC.

The rearrangement joins TRBV7-2 to TRBJ2-3; D is possibly TRBD2 (5 bases). V was clipped by 0 bases and J by 5 bases, with 9 bases between them. The germline gives CDR1 SGHTA, CDR2 FQGNSA. The CDR3 contains 14 residues. For the CDR3, the DNA is TGTGCCAGCAGCTTAGCCCCGGGATTAGATACGCAGTATTTT. It codes for CASSLAPGLDTQYF.

The gene calls are TRBV5-8 and TRBJ1-4, with a possible D match to TRBD1 (5 bases). Per germline, CDR1 SGHTS and CDR2 YDEGEE. V was pared by 4 bases and J by 4 bases, with 14 bases between. This CDR3 region has 15 residues. This CDR3 reads CASSTGRGFNEKLFF. In DNA form, the CDR3 reads TGTGCCAGCAGCACCGGGAGGGGATTTAATGAAAAACTGTTTTTT. The variable domain in full, with the rest retrieved from reference TRBV5-8 and TRBJ1-4, is EAGVTQSPTHLIKTRGQQATLRCSPISGHTSVYWYQQALGLGLQFLLWYDEGEERNRGNFPPRFSGRQFPNYSSELNVNALELEDSALYLCASSTGRGFNEKLFFGSGTQLSVL.

CDR3 coding DNA: TGTGCCAGCAGCTTAGTAATGGAGACCCAGTACTTC. Amino acids: CASSLVMETQYF. This chain connects TRBV7-6 to TRBJ2-5; D unclear. V lost 1 base and J lost 5, with 5 bases in between. There are 12 residues in the CDR3. Germline CDR1 reads SGHVS; CDR2 reads FNYEAQ.

With regard to this clone: Its ends do not fully match the called genes, so a read error is possible. The gene calls are TRBV6-6 and TRBJ1-1; D is unclear. CDR1 and CDR2 from the germline V gene are MNHNY and SVGAGI (reference sequence). The CDR3 has 9 amino acids. Here the CDR3 reads CASSPGYTF. For the CDR3, the DNA is TGTGCCAGCAGTCCGGGGTACACCTTT.

For the CDR3, the DNA is TGTGCCAGCAGCTTTTCAGGGGGCCGGGAGACCCAGTACTTC. Translation: CASSFSGGRETQYF. V is TRBV7-2 and J is TRBJ2-5; 8 nucleotides line up with TRBD1. Unmatched junction bases numbered 5, after V lost 3 bases and J lost 5 bases. The germline V gene encodes CDR1 SGHTA and CDR2 FQGNSA. This CDR3 has 14 residues.